The 32 T cell receptor beta chains reported below all come from one sample, sequenced in a study of T cells in Graves' hyperthyroidism and ophthalmopathy (dated by TCRdb to 2018 to 2020). Receptor amplification or capture employed multiplex PCR. TCRdb lists the instrument as Illumina HiSeq 2000. The TCR beta CDR3 regions were amplified from the RNA transcripts. For the first round of RT-PCR on the TCR CDR3, the HTBI primer set was used together with the Qiagen OneStep RT-PCR kit. TCRdb trimmed the raw reads at Q25, called clones with MiXCR and kept productive beta chains. Each CDR3 protein gets just one entry, which takes the most common genes and DNA from the rows behind it. The sample contains some 510,000 distinct CDR3 sequences, around 20% of them found a single time. The ten largest clonotypes hold roughly 29% of the sample. Sequenced: blood. The receptors come from a man younger than 30 with Graves' hyperthyroidism.

This clonotype was detected ten times or more. V gene TRBV7-2 combines with J gene TRBJ1-2; D call uncertain. Germline-derived CDR1 and CDR2 are SGHTA and FQGNSA. V lost 3 bases, J lost 2 bases, and 10 bases lay in between. There are 14 residues in the CDR3. Written as DNA, the CDR3 is TGTGCCAGCAGCTTCCCAGGCCTGAACTATGGCTACACCTTC. Its protein is CASSFPGLNYGYTF. Based on the CDR3 plus reference TRBV7-2 and TRBJ1-2, the full variable domain is GAGVSQSPSNKVTEKGKDVELRCDPISGHTALYWYRQSLGQGLEFLIYFQGNSAPDKSGLPSDRFSAERTGGSVSTLTIQRTQQEDSAVYLCASSFPGLNYGYTFGSGTRLTVV.

In the case of this clonotype: A much larger clone sits a single nucleotide away, making a read error possible. The chain carries TRBV10-1 and TRBJ1-1, with 7 nucleotides matching TRBD1. CDR3 length: 14 residues. Germline V gene data show CDR1 as WNHNN and CDR2 as SYGVQD (reference sequence). The CDR3 sequence is CASSVTTGTTEACF. The CDR3 DNA reads TGCGCCAGCAGTGTAACGACAGGGACCACTGAAGCTTGCTTT.

This clonotype was picked up a small number of times. This chain connects TRBV14 to TRBJ2-7; D may be TRBD1 (5 bases). Germline assignment: CDR1 SGHDN and CDR2 FVKESK. Trimming stripped 5 bases from V and 2 bases from J, with 10 bases between. The CDR3 totals 13 residues. CDR3 DNA sequence: TGTGCCAGCAGCAGGGGTTATCCCTACGAGCAGTACTTC. It encodes CASSRGYPYEQYF. The full variable domain, rest sourced from reference TRBV14 and TRBJ2-7, is EAGVTQFPSHSVIEKGQTVTLRCDPISGHDNLYWYRRVMGKEIKFLLHFVKESKQDESGMPNNRFLAERTGGTYSTLKVQPAELEDSGVYFCASSRGYPYEQYFGPGTRLTVT.

The chain couples TRBV12-3 or TRBV12-4 to TRBJ2-5; 7 bases fit TRBD1. V lost 1 base to trimming and J lost 2 bases; unmatched junction nucleotides: 4. This CDR3 is built from 15 residues. This CDR3 reads CASSLDRDSQETQYF. The CDR3 DNA sequence: TGTGCCAGCAGTTTAGACCGGGACAGTCAAGAGACCCAGTACTTC.

This clonotype showed up many times. This sequence joins TRBV25-1 and TRBJ1-1; D remains unclear. The V end lost 8 bases, the J end lost 4 bases, and 8 bases lay between the germline ends. The CDR3 is 11 amino acids. Per the germline V gene, CDR1 is MGHDK and CDR2 is SYGVNS. The CDR3 region is CASQLLTEAFF. The CDR3 coding sequence is TGTGCCAGCCAACTGCTCACTGAAGCTTTCTTT. The entire variable domain, with the rest obtained from reference TRBV25-1 and TRBJ1-1, is as follows: EADIYQTPRYLVIGTGKKITLECSQTMGHDKMYWYQQDPGMELHLIHYSYGVNSTEKGDLSSESTVSRIRTEHFPLTLESARPSHTSQYLCASQLLTEAFFGQGTRLTVV.

There are many counts of this clonotype. CDR3 sequence reads: CASRKSGGARETQYF. The CDR3 bases are TGTGCCAGCAGAAAAAGCGGGGGGGCCAGGGAGACCCAGTACTTC. This chain connects TRBV6-1 to TRBJ2-5; 10 bases match TRBD2. This CDR3 spans 15 amino acids. The trim removed 6 bases at V and 5 bases at J, leaving 9 bases unmatched. Germline V gives CDR1 MNHNS, CDR2 SASEGT.

The sample holds a few counts of this clonotype. The V call is TRBV28, the J call TRBJ2-7; D ambiguous. The V and J ends lost 4 bases and 0 bases respectively, with 7 bases between them. The CDR3 length is 13 residues. Per the germline V gene, CDR1 is MDHEN and CDR2 is SYDVKM. The CDR3 DNA sequence: TGTGCCAGCAGTTGTCGGGTCTCCTACGAGCAGTACTTC. Its translation is CASSCRVSYEQYF. Full variable domain (rest looked up from reference TRBV28 and TRBJ2-7): DVKVTQSSRYLVKRTGEKVFLECVQDMDHENMFWYRQDPGLGLRLIYFSYDVKMKEKGDIPEGYSVSREKKERFSLILESASTNQTSMYLCASSCRVSYEQYFGPGTRLTVT.

This clonotype has a count of ten or more. The chain carries TRBV27 and TRBJ1-4; 7 bases are shared with TRBD1. CDR1 is MNHEY, CDR2 SMNVEV, per germline (reference sequence). The trim removed 4 bases at V and 4 bases at J, leaving 6 bases unmatched. The CDR3 is 15 residues long. The CDR3 sequence is CASSYRTGVNEKLFF. The CDR3 bases are TGTGCCAGCAGTTACCGGACAGGCGTTAATGAAAAACTGTTTTTT. The variable domain in full, with the rest retrieved from reference TRBV27 and TRBJ1-4, is EAQVTQNPRYLITVTGKKLTVTCSQNMNHEYMSWYRQDPGLGLRQIYYSMNVEVTDKGDVPEGYKVSRKEKRNFPLILESPSPNQTSLYFCASSYRTGVNEKLFFGSGTQLSVL.

The chain links TRBV11-2 to TRBJ1-2; D is ambiguous. The CDR3 is 14 amino acids. V lost 4 bases and J lost 4, with 13 bases in between. The germline V gene has CDR1 SGHAT and CDR2 FQNNGV. CDR3 in amino acids: CASSSTGRLYGYTF. The CDR3 DNA reads as TGTGCCAGCAGCTCCACTGGGAGACTCTATGGCTACACCTTC. The full variable domain, rest sourced from reference TRBV11-2 and TRBJ1-2, is EAGVAQSPRYKIIEKRQSVAFWCNPISGHATLYWYQQILGQGPKLLIQFQNNGVVDDSQLPKDRFSAERLKGVDSTLKIQPAKLEDSAVYLCASSSTGRLYGYTFGSGTRLTVV.

CDR3 protein: CARGDGNEKLFF. Here the CDR3 DNA reads TGTGCCAGGGGGGATGGAAATGAAAAACTGTTTTTT. The chain combines TRBV2 with TRBJ1-4; D may be TRBD1 (5 bases). CDR1 is SNHLY and CDR2 is FYNNEI in the germline V gene. The CDR3 sequence is 12 residues long. The ends were cut back, 9 bases at V and 5 bases at J, with 10 bases in the middle.

This clonotype appeared many times. The chain combines TRBV6-1 with TRBJ1-1, with D possibly matching TRBD1 (5 bases). V was trimmed by 6 bases and J by 5 bases, leaving 19 bases between them. The CDR3 is made up of 15 amino acids. Germline-derived CDR1 and CDR2 are MNHNS and SASEGT. The CDR3 sequence: CASSDTGGGGTEAFF. As DNA, the CDR3 is TGTGCCAGCAGCGACACGGGCGGCGGGGGGACTGAAGCTTTCTTT.

This clonotype occurred many times. The genes are TRBV27 and TRBJ2-6, with D possibly being TRBD2 (7 bases). The V and J ends lost 7 bases and 0 bases respectively, with 19 bases between them. CDR3 length: 18 amino acids. Germline V CDR1 and CDR2: MNHEY, SMNVEV (reference sequence). The CDR3 DNA is TGTGCCAGCACGTCATTGAGGGGGGAGGGCTCTGGGGCCAACGTCCTGACTTTC. Residues: CASTSLRGEGSGANVLTF.

This clonotype came up many times. This chain uses TRBV28 with TRBJ2-7; a possible D gene is TRBD1 (6 bases). CDR1 and CDR2 (germline): MDHEN, SYDVKM. V was pared by 5 bases and J by 2 bases, with 7 bases between. The CDR3 spans 12 residues. The CDR3 is CASSDRTYEQYF. The CDR3 nucleotides are TGTGCCAGCAGTGACAGGACCTACGAGCAGTACTTC. Based on the CDR3 plus reference TRBV28 and TRBJ2-7, the full variable domain is DVKVTQSSRYLVKRTGEKVFLECVQDMDHENMFWYRQDPGLGLRLIYFSYDVKMKEKGDIPEGYSVSREKKERFSLILESASTNQTSMYLCASSDRTYEQYFGPGTRLTVT.

The chain employs TRBV5-8 and TRBJ2-5; 10 bases map to TRBD1. The CDR3 contains 17 residues. J gave up 5 bases and V 3 bases, and 13 bases lay outside the gene matches. Germline-derived CDR1 and CDR2 are SGHTS and YDEGEE. Here the CDR3 DNA reads TGTGCCAGCAGCTCTCCGACAGGGGGCATTACGCAGGAGACCCAGTACTTC. The encoded protein is CASSSPTGGITQETQYF.

The sample holds many counts of this clonotype. The chain has TRBV6-5 and TRBJ2-2; D is unclear. The germline V gene encodes CDR1 MNHEY and CDR2 SVGAGI. The length of the CDR3 is 16 residues. Deletions cut 0 bases from V and 4 bases from J, with 12 bases between. This chain's CDR3 is CASSYSMHMPTGELFF. The DNA of the CDR3 is TGTGCCAGCAGTTACTCGATGCATATGCCCACCGGGGAGCTGTTTTTT.

V is TRBV6-1 and J is TRBJ1-1; D not certain. CDR3 size: 16 residues. In germline, CDR1 is MNHNS, CDR2 SASEGT. V was pared by 2 bases and J by 0 bases, with 13 bases between. This CDR3 reads CASSELRPSLNTEAFF. The CDR3 DNA reads as TGTGCCAGCAGTGAACTGAGACCCTCCTTGAACACTGAAGCTTTCTTT.

This clonotype was observed a handful of times. The chain uses TRBV5-1 and TRBJ2-5, with 7 nucleotides matching TRBD1. The CDR3 is 15 residues long. V shed 0 bases, J shed 4 bases, and the junction held 6 bases outside the gene matches. From germline, CDR1 is SGHRS and CDR2 YFSETQ. The CDR3 sequence: CASSLAGTDPETQYF. The CDR3 nucleotides read TGCGCCAGCAGCTTGGCCGGGACAGACCCAGAGACCCAGTACTTC. Combining the CDR3 with reference TRBV5-1 and TRBJ2-5 gives the whole variable domain KAGVTQTPRYLIKTRGQQVTLSCSPISGHRSVSWYQQTPGQGLQFLFEYFSETQRNKGNFPGRFSGRQFSNSRSEMNVSTLELGDSALYLCASSLAGTDPETQYFGPGTRLLVL.

V usage is TRBV11-2 and J usage is TRBJ2-5; 7 bases match TRBD2. Germline values: CDR1 SGHAT, CDR2 FQNNGV. The junction had 5 bases not matched to a gene; V was cut back by 1 base and J by 3 bases. This CDR3 has 15 amino acids. In DNA form, the CDR3 reads TGTGCCAGCAGCTTAGTGGCTAGCGGAAAAGAGACCCAGTACTTC. It specifies CASSLVASGKETQYF.

The chain couples TRBV6-5 to TRBJ2-5, with a possible D match to TRBD1 (5 bases). V dropped 1 base and J dropped 5 bases, with 14 bases sitting between them. Per the germline V gene, CDR1 is MNHEY and CDR2 is SVGAGI. This CDR3 spans 15 amino acids. The CDR3, as DNA: TGTGCCAGCAGTTACTGGGGCAGGTACGAGGAGACCCAGTACTTC. This sequence encodes CASSYWGRYEETQYF.

This clonotype was counted many times. This chain connects TRBV20-1 to TRBJ2-2, with D perhaps TRBD2 (5 bases). The CDR3 is made up of 13 amino acids. The germline gives CDR1 DFQATT, CDR2 SNEGSKA (reference sequence). Trimming took 3 bases from V and 1 from J, leaving 6 bases between them. The CDR3: CSASGENTGELFF. Written as DNA, the CDR3 is TGCAGTGCTAGCGGGGAGAACACCGGGGAGCTGTTTTTT.

This clonotype showed up many times. V and J are TRBV11-2 and TRBJ2-7; D gene ambiguous. Germline V CDR1 and CDR2: SGHAT, FQNNGV. There are 15 residues in the CDR3. Between the trimmed V and J ends, which lost 4 bases and 0 bases, there was a span of 13 bases. The CDR3 protein is CASSSGVGSSYEQYF. The CDR3 DNA sequence: TGTGCCAGCAGCTCAGGTGTCGGTTCCTCCTACGAGCAGTACTTC.

In its sample, this clonotype was seen a few times. V is TRBV20-1 and J is TRBJ1-2, with a weak D call TRBD1 (6 bases). Germline V gene lookup returns CDR1 DFQATT and CDR2 SNEGSKA (reference sequence). The CDR3 covers 13 residues. Trimming stripped 0 bases from V and 5 bases from J, with 10 bases between. This CDR3 reads CSAREGGGYGYTF. DNA of the CDR3: TGCAGTGCTAGAGAAGGGGGGGGTTATGGCTACACCTTC.

This clonotype was counted at least ten times. The chain is built from TRBV4-2 and TRBJ2-5; a weak D match, TRBD1 (6 bases). In germline, CDR1 is LGHNA, CDR2 YNFKEQ. The CDR3 spans 15 residues. Trimming left V 1 base short and J 3 bases short, with 12 bases between. CDR3 nucleotides: TGTGCCAGCAGCCAAGTTTTCCGACAGGAAGAGACCCAGTACTTC. It encodes CASSQVFRQEETQYF.

This clonotype was seen only a few times. This chain uses TRBV20-1 with TRBJ2-7; D is possibly TRBD1 (5 bases). CDR3 length: 14 residues. Germline V gene data show CDR1 as DFQATT and CDR2 as SNEGSKA (reference sequence). V lost 5 bases, J lost 1 base, and 15 bases lay in between. The CDR3 DNA reads as TGCAGTGCTCTCAGTCTGCAGGGTTCCTACGAGCAGTACTTC. It translates to CSALSLQGSYEQYF.

This clonotype has a count of ten or more. The V call is TRBV28, the J call TRBJ1-5, with a weak D call TRBD1 (6 bases). Trimming left V 2 bases short and J 6 bases short, with 11 bases between. Germline V gene data show CDR1 as MDHEN and CDR2 as SYDVKM. The CDR3 consists of 14 residues. The CDR3 here is CASSLPGGRQPQHF. Here the CDR3 DNA reads TGTGCCAGCAGTTTACCGGGGGGCCGTCAGCCCCAGCATTTT.

This clonotype was detected many times. This rearrangement joins TRBV28 to TRBJ1-1; maybe TRBD1 (5 bases). The CDR3 consists of 14 residues. Germline values: CDR1 MDHEN, CDR2 SYDVKM. The V and J ends lost 3 bases and 5 bases respectively, with 13 bases between them. CDR3 sequence (DNA): TGTGCCAGCAGTTTTGGTCCGGGGCGGACTGAAGCTTTCTTT. It yields the protein CASSFGPGRTEAFF.

There are a few counts of this clonotype. The chain is built from TRBV27 and TRBJ1-1; 9 nucleotides match TRBD1. V lost 4 bases and J lost 9; bases outside the gene matches: 12. This CDR3 region has 15 residues. Looked up from germline, CDR1 is MNHEY and CDR2 is SMNVEV (reference sequence). The CDR3 DNA sequence: TGTGCCAGCAGTTCTTCCGGGACAGGGCGGGGGAAAGCTTTCTTT. Protein product: CASSSSGTGRGKAFF.

This clonotype was seen ten or more times. The rearrangement joins TRBV30 to TRBJ1-2, with 7 bases matching TRBD1. The CDR3 consists of 14 residues. Germline V gene lookup returns CDR1 GTSNPN and CDR2 SVGIG (reference sequence). V was clipped by 3 bases and J by 2 bases; unmatched bases: 6. CDR3 in DNA: TGTGCCTGGAGGAGGGGGCAGGCAAACTATGGCTACACCTTC. Protein: CAWRRGQANYGYTF.

Ten or more counts support this clonotype. The chain has TRBV29-1 and TRBJ1-1; D gene unclear. This CDR3 is 12 amino acids long. Deletions cut 2 bases from V and 0 bases from J, with 4 bases between. CDR1 SQVTM and CDR2 ANQGSEA come from the germline V gene. The CDR3 region is CSVETMNTEAFF. For the CDR3, the DNA is TGCAGCGTTGAAACGATGAACACTGAAGCTTTCTTT.

In this sample, this clonotype turned up many times. The chain links TRBV27 to TRBJ2-7; 10 positions agree with TRBD2. The CDR3 totals 17 residues. The V and J ends lost 5 bases and 1 base, in that order; junction bases with no gene match: 11. CDR1 is MNHEY, CDR2 SMNVEV, per germline (reference sequence). DNA for the CDR3: TGTGCCAGCAGTCCCCTTCGTAGCGGGGGGCATTCCTACGAGCAGTACTTC. Encoded protein: CASSPLRSGGHSYEQYF.

This clonotype was found a few times. This chain joins TRBV2 and TRBJ1-2; a possible D gene is TRBD1 (6 bases). The V gene's germline CDR1 is SNHLY and CDR2 FYNNEI. V was clipped by 6 bases and J by 1 base, with 18 bases between them. The CDR3 spans 16 residues. Here the CDR3 DNA reads TGTGCCAGCAGCACCCCTCTGTCAGGGGTTAACTATGGCTACACCTTC. Translated: CASSTPLSGVNYGYTF.

This clonotype was found many times. The chain links TRBV19 to TRBJ2-2, with 8 bases lining up with TRBD1. Germline CDR1 LNHDA, CDR2 SQIVND (reference sequence). With 1 base clipped from V and 5 bases from J, the junction kept 12 bases outside the gene matches. CDR3 length equals 18 residues. CDR3 sequence reads: CASSIVRFGQGATGELFF. CDR3 coding DNA: TGTGCCAGTAGTATAGTTCGGTTCGGGCAGGGGGCGACCGGGGAGCTGTTTTTT.